This T cell receptor (beta chain) was documented in a study of shared clonotypes between healthy human individuals. Findings of the study overall: Naive CD4 clonotype sharing across a few donors was around 5%.

Germline assignment: CDR1 MNHEY and CDR2 SMNVEV (reference sequence). The CDR3 extends over 15 amino acids. Trimming shortened V by 0 bases and J by 0 bases, and 3 bases separated the two germline ends. A remark on this clone: Its cognate antigen is unknown. The identical CDR3 is also encoded by other nucleotide sequences in the sample.

Terminally differentiated effector memory CD45RA+ cells were excluded by CCR7 positive selection of CD45RO-negative cells. Produced via immunoSEQ multiplex PCR; TCRdb's table is partial and in-frame only. The table shows about 2.2 million clones, with 80% to 95% occurring only once. The V gene is TRBV27, the J gene TRBJ2-6; unclear D gene. This TCR came from a man aged 18 to 29 in good health. Some clones in this sample may be carry-over from other donors' samples. Sequencing was done on a sample of naive CD8+ T cells from PBMCs. The CDR3 coding sequence is TGTGCCAGCAGTTTATCAAGCTCTGGGGCCAACGTCCTGACTTTC. Translating it yields CASSLSSSGANVLTF.